This T cell receptor (beta chain) was captured in a study of neoadjuvant anti-PD-1 for oral cavity cancer. The overall study: Before surgery, most patients got three to four biweekly 3 mg/kg nivolumab doses. General observations from the study: Greater tumor shrinkage accompanied bigger post-treatment sizes of preexisting clones.

Time point given: after neoadjuvant nivolumab, at surgical resection. Patients had HPV-negative, locally advanced oral cavity squamous cell carcinoma. Trimming removed 1 base from V and 0 bases from J, with 7 bases in between. Germline lookup yields CDR1 LGHNA and CDR2 YNFKEQ. The CDR3 runs to 14 residues. With regard to this clone: Its antigen is currently unknown.

Survey sequencing of tumors mostly used 4.8 ug DNA, two replicates. Using immunoSEQ multiplex PCR, the repertoire was profiled, and TCRdb retains in-frame clones only, with some absent. The table records around 5,700 clones, roughly three fifths of them present only once. The genes are TRBV4-2 and TRBJ2-7, with unresolved D. This receptor was identified in a person between 35 and 79 years old with oral cavity squamous cell carcinoma. Sequenced here: tumor tissue, sampled after nivolumab (anti-PD-1) treatment. The CDR3 nucleotides are TGTGCCAGCAGCCAAGGCGAAAACTCCTACGAGCAGTACTTC. This translates into CASSQGENSYEQYF.